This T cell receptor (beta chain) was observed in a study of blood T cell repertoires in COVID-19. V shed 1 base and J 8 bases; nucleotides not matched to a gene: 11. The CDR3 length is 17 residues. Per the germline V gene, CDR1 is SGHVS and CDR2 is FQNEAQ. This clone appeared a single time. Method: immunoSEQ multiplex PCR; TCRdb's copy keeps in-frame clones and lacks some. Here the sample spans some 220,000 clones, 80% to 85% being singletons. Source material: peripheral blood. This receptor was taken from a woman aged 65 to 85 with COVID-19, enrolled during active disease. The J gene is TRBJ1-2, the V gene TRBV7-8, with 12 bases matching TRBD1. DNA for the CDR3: TGTGCCAGCAGCTTAGTCTCGGGACAGGGGGCGCCGAGGGGCTACACCTTC. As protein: CASSLVSGQGAPRGYTF.